The source of this TCR beta chain is a study of cytomegalovirus exposure and HLA in healthy donors (dated by TCRdb to 2017 to 2019). A note on the overall study: In an earlier analysis of roughly 500 of the donors, roughly 300 Gb of sequence data and 100 million or so unique TCR beta sequences from 150 million to 200 million T cells were reported. An early release that covered fewer than 800 HLA-typed donors contained approximately 300 gigabases of sequencing data and 80 million or so unique TCR sequences. Among the roughly 390 genotyped donors, 81% belonged to the genetic ancestry cluster associated with self-reported Caucasian donors. The study was designed to test whether signatures of past pathogen exposure could be identified by cataloging public T cell receptors. The study profiled the T cell repertoires of hundreds of subjects by immunosequencing and related them to cytomegalovirus serostatus. Along with the approximately 650-subject first cohort, a separate validation cohort of 120 different subjects was used. High-throughput TCR immunosequencing, statistical association of individual TCRs with disease status, and machine learning were combined to predict cytomegalovirus infection status. To study patterns of TCR occurrence, a later analysis re-analyzed previously published TCR beta repertoires from 700 or so donors and added high-resolution HLA genotyping. Rather than drawing on any new phenotypic data, the later analysis identified candidate immune exposures from TCR beta sequences and the way those sequences occurred across donors. An earlier analysis of 587 of the donors used high-throughput TCR beta sequencing to judge whether each TCR beta V gene segment behaved as functional or pseudogenic. Alongside the repertoire data, information on donor age, sex, ethnicity and CMV serostatus was compiled. A later genetic analysis used genome-wide SNP genotypes for about three fifths of the 666 donors, treating that subset as a discovery cohort. All discovery cohort repertoires had been generated on a single sequencing platform. Class I and class II HLA loci were covered by the typing at four-digit resolution. Typing coverage differed by locus: A, B, C, DRB1 and DQB1 were typed in roughly 620-640 donors, DQA1 in about 560, DPA1 in nearly 610, and DPB1 in approximately 450. Four to six DR-DQ haplotypes were handled as single units for association and clustering, since linkage in the cohort was strong. On average, roughly 250,000 unique TCR beta nucleotide sequences were sequenced per donor among a few hundred genotyped donors of the cohort, with roughly 19% of those sequences being non-productive. What the research found in general, with its limitations: When HLA alleles, especially DR and DQ, strongly co-occurred, TCR associations were difficult to assign to individual alleles. The study gave a list of 150 to 200 TCR beta chains associated with cytomegalovirus. For the cohort, immune exposure information was limited to CMV serostatus. A group of highly shared sequence variants was considered likely to be a technical artifact of the sequencing pipeline. In this cohort, only TCR beta chains were sequenced, and detectable features were limited by the absence of alpha or paired-chain data. The classifier was reported to diagnose cytomegalovirus status with high specificity and sensitivity in both the original cohort and the validation cohort. It was suggested by the authors that the approach could potentially be generalized to other disease states and immunological phenotypes. Because HLA typing was missing for some donors at each locus, association tests included only the typed subset. Because the 87-base-pair reads could not distinguish some IMGT-functional V segments, including TRBV6-2 and TRBV6-3, those segments were excluded. A further reported finding was that TCR beta sequences accurately predicted the HLA-A and HLA-B alleles for most subjects in the first cohort. Across donors, most TCR sequences were observed very rarely, whereas some public TCRs were present in many individuals. Broadly in line with IMGT annotations, most TCR beta V segments showed up in productive rearrangements about 87% or about 30% of the time in an earlier analysis of 450 to 750 of the donors. In a later genetic analysis, fewer N-insertions in productive TCRs were reported among donors in an Asian-associated ancestry cluster than the approximately 670-donor mean. In a later analysis, the rate of TCR association differed among HLA loci, with DRB1 alleles having the most associated TCRs and HLA-C alleles having the fewest. Presence/absence analyses assumed roughly uniform sequencing depth across donors, an assumption that may not hold. Some 16 rarely observed V segments, including chromosome 9 orphons, were excluded from the earlier analysis of about 610 of the donors because counts were too low. Linkage disequilibrium might explain the correlated functional status among segregating V segments, but an unknown experimental factor could not be excluded. At a false discovery rate of 0.05, a later analysis linked about 16,000 TCR beta sequences to specific HLA alleles. In a later analysis, most CMV-associated TCR beta chains were found to appear HLA-restricted, with HLA associations seemingly driven largely by CMV exposure. In vitro tests confirmed that a few of the cytomegalovirus-associated TCR beta chains recognize cytomegalovirus antigens. According to a later analysis, parvovirus B19, influenza, CMV and Epstein-Barr virus appeared linked to several top co-occurrence clusters. An association between a missense DCLRE1C variant and V-gene and J-gene trimming of TCR beta chains was found in a later genetic analysis and replicated in an independent cohort. In a later analysis, HLA-associated TCR beta chains showed more clonal expansion and lower generation probabilities than non-associated chains that were equally common.

The cohort comprised around 690 healthy bone marrow donors. Cohort members were all nominally healthy when sampled, although unrecorded immune exposures were likely present. The donor was CMV seronegative and belonged to the group of around 400 seronegative cohort members. Each donor provided a peripheral blood sample, and peripheral blood mononuclear cells were used for TCR beta sequencing. The Qiagen DNeasy Blood Extraction Kit was used to extract genomic DNA from the blood cell samples. V is pared back by 7 bases and J by 3 bases, with 12 bases lying between the germline termini. CDR1 is given as SNHLY and CDR2 as FYNNEI, both from the germline V gene. From cysteine to phenylalanine, the CDR3 is 14 amino acids long. Only the CDR3 region is kept as DNA, spanning 42 bases read in frame from base 1. Receptor amplification or capture employed the immunoSEQ multiplex PCR assay. The multiplex PCR relied on a mix of 60 forward primers for TCR Vbeta segments and 13 reverse primers for TCR Jbeta segments. The CDR3 region of rearranged TCR beta genes was amplified from genomic DNA with a multiplex PCR assay. On the Illumina HiSeq System, the amplified TCR beta libraries were sequenced as 87-base-pair reads. The study's processing was this. In a later analysis, roughly 80 million unique TCR beta chains were counted across the approximately 670 repertoires, and roughly 11 million of these chains were shared by at least two donors. Raw reads were error-corrected and collapsed into unique sequences by a nearest-neighbor algorithm in which closely related sequences were merged to remove PCR and sequencing errors. Alignment of CDR3 sequences to IMGT reference sequences was used to assign V, D and J gene segments. Each retained sequence needed at least a six-nucleotide match to both a V gene segment and a J gene segment. Rearrangements were called productive when the CDR3 lacked stop codons and stayed in frame with V and J; all others were non-productive. CDR3 was defined by IMGT convention, running from the second conserved V-encoded cysteine to the conserved J-encoded phenylalanine. The earlier analysis of about 610 of the donors excluded any sequence lacking an unambiguous match to a single V gene segment. In an earlier analysis of a few hundred of the donors, V segments were called functional above 56.7% productive rearrangements and were called segregating when the between-donor standard deviation exceeded 5%. A statistical classification framework was built to diagnose cytomegalovirus status from the catalog of TCR beta chain sequences. A later analysis assigned V and J genes by comparing TCR nucleotide sequences with IMGT/GENE-DB human TR gene sequences. A later analysis assigned CDR3 sequences and most-parsimonious VDJ recombination scenarios with the TCRdist pipeline. In a later analysis, each TCR beta chain was defined by its CDR3 amino acid sequence together with its V-gene family, and reads without a unique V-gene family were excluded. In a later analysis, approximately 640 highly shared, low-generation-probability nucleotide sequences were removed to address suspected cross-contamination and a sequencing artifact. For each public chain, a later analysis derived a clonal expansion index from normalized ranks of inferred template counts within each repertoire. A later analysis computed generation probabilities with a VDJ recombination model fitted to out-of-frame rearrangements, and checked the results against IGoR. In a later analysis, TCR-TCR, TCR-HLA and TCR-CMV co-occurrence was scored with hypergeometric tests, and a repertoire-size bias correction was applied to TCR pairs. To estimate false discovery rates, a later analysis permuted the HLA or CMV assignments 20 times. In a later analysis, co-occurring TCRs were grouped using DBSCAN, and TCRdist sequence similarity was added for clustering within HLA-allele-positive subsets. For co-occurrence clustering, repertoires with fewer than 30,000 or more than 120,000 public chains were excluded, along with five repertoires with anomalous nucleotide sharing. Sourced from immuneACCESS, this table was stored by TCRdb with only in-frame sequences that have V and J called. A share of the clones is absent; for the studies checked, an unresolved V gene accounts for under half, and the remainder has no known explanation. The DNA gave D and trimming, while V, J and clone size come from that table. The sample table shows 130,000 or so clones, and 75% are seen once. The ten largest make up 3% to 3.5% of the sample.

This clone was seen just once. Its antigen has not been determined. No clone much larger than this one lies a single base away; base qualities are absent. The sequence links TRBV2 to TRBJ2-2; tentative D gene TRBD2, with 6 bases matching. The receptor was derived from a man aged 35 to 55 in good health and CMV-seronegative. Sequenced material: PBMCs. The nucleotides are TGTGCCAGCACTAGACGGGAGCACACCGGGGAGCTGTTTTTT. Its product reads: CASTRREHTGELFF.